This entry lists 8 T cell receptor beta chains sequenced from one sample in a study of T-cell reconstitution after alpha-beta-depleted transplantation in children. Preparation of the TCRbeta library used unique molecular identifiers. One entry per CDR3 protein, called by TCRdb with MiXCR from the PCR reads. The profile covers 130,000 to 150,000 distinct CDR3 sequences, with roughly 9% appearing a single time and 15% to 20% taken by the ten largest. Material: PBMCs, mostly from graft donor cells, obtained 180 days after TCRalphabeta/CD19-depleted stem cell transplant. These receptors all come from a female patient aged 2-9 years who had a stem cell transplant for congenital amegakaryocytic thrombocytopenia, so the T cells may come from the graft donor.

This clonotype was seen many times. The gene calls are TRBV7-3 and TRBJ2-3, with D perhaps TRBD2 (5 bases). The CDR3 loop spans 15 amino acids. CDR1 and CDR2 (germline): SGHTA, FQGTGA. V was shortened by 2 bases and J by 2 bases, with 11 bases between the two germline ends. The CDR3 loop is CASSLQASFTDTQYF. CDR3 nucleotide sequence: TGTGCCAGCAGCTTACAGGCTAGCTTCACAGATACGCAGTATTTT.

This clonotype was observed a few times. The rearrangement links TRBV7-9 to TRBJ1-2; D perhaps matches TRBD1 (5 bases). V was clipped by 2 bases and J by 6 bases, with 10 bases between them. Germline V gene data show CDR1 as SEHNR and CDR2 as FQNEAQ (reference sequence). This CDR3 is 13 amino acids long. CDR3 sequence (DNA): TGTGCCAGCAGCTTAAGTCGACAGAATGGCTACACCTTC. The encoded protein is CASSLSRQNGYTF.

This clonotype was counted many times. The CDR3 here is CSAVELNEQFF. In DNA form, the CDR3 reads TGCAGTGCTGTCGAGCTCAATGAGCAGTTCTTC. The gene calls are TRBV20-1 and TRBJ2-1; D remains ambiguous. CDR3 length: 11 amino acids. Trimming removed 5 bases from V and 6 bases from J, with 8 bases in between. Looked up from germline, CDR1 is DFQATT and CDR2 is SNEGSKA (reference sequence).

This clonotype was observed a handful of times. V is TRBV10-3 and J is TRBJ2-2, with 8 bases identical to TRBD2. Per germline, CDR1 ENHRY and CDR2 SYGVKD. With V trimmed by 6 bases and J by 2 bases, 5 bases remained unmatched. The CDR3 consists of 15 residues. The CDR3 DNA reads TGTGCCATCAGCCCAACTAGCGGAAACACCGGGGAGCTGTTTTTT. Its translation is CAISPTSGNTGELFF.

This clonotype was seen ten or more times. The chain carries TRBV12-3 or TRBV12-4 and TRBJ2-7, with D perhaps TRBD2 (6 bases). Trimming removed 2 bases at V and 7 bases at J, with 6 bases between. This CDR3 region has 11 residues. As DNA, the CDR3 is TGTGCCAGCAGTTTACGGGAGGAGCAGTACTTC. Protein product: CASSLREEQYF.

A few counts support this clonotype. V usage is TRBV7-2 and J usage is TRBJ2-1; 7 bases map to TRBD1. From germline, CDR1 is SGHTA and CDR2 FQGNSA. The V segment lost 5 bases and the J segment 5 bases; nucleotides outside the gene matches: 6. CDR3 length: 14 amino acids. CDR3 amino acids: CASSLDRANNEQFF. The DNA of the CDR3 is TGTGCCAGCAGCCTCGACAGGGCAAACAATGAGCAGTTCTTC.

This clonotype was seen many times. The rearrangement links TRBV14 to TRBJ1-3, with 7 bases lining up with TRBD1. The CDR3 loop spans 15 amino acids. Germline CDR1 reads SGHDN; CDR2 reads FVKESK. V lost 4 bases to trimming and J lost 6 bases; unmatched junction nucleotides: 9. The CDR3 loop reads CASSLPDRAVNTIYF. Here the CDR3 DNA reads TGTGCCAGCAGCCTACCCGACAGGGCTGTAAACACCATATATTTT. The whole variable domain, filled in from reference TRBV14 and TRBJ1-3, reads EAGVTQFPSHSVIEKGQTVTLRCDPISGHDNLYWYRRVMGKEIKFLLHFVKESKQDESGMPNNRFLAERTGGTYSTLKVQPAELEDSGVYFCASSLPDRAVNTIYFGEGSWLTVV.

Ten or more counts support this clonotype. The genes are TRBV20-1 and TRBJ2-7; D is perhaps TRBD2 (6 bases). Germline V CDR1 and CDR2: DFQATT, SNEGSKA (reference sequence). This CDR3 has 12 amino acids. V lost 1 base and J lost 8, with 12 bases in between. The CDR3 DNA reads TGCAGTGCTAGAGCCGGACTAAGCCAGCAGTACTTC. Translating gives CSARAGLSQQYF.